These 14 T cell receptor beta chains came from one sample sequenced in a study of cytomegalovirus exposure and HLA in healthy donors. Vbeta (60) and Jbeta (13) primers were used in the PCR. Assay: immunoSEQ multiplex PCR; the TCRdb copy retains only in-frame clones and omits some. The sample consists of 100,000 to 130,000 clones, around 78% of them appearing once. The specimen sequenced was PBMCs. The receptors derive from a man aged 25 to 45 in good health and CMV-seronegative.

This chain connects TRBV18 to TRBJ2-2, with 8 bases identical to TRBD1. The CDR3 totals 16 residues. CDR1 KGHSH and CDR2 LQKENI come from the germline V gene. V was pared by 3 bases and J by 1 base, with 4 bases of the junction left unmatched. CDR3 in amino acids: CASSPTGTGNTGELFF. The CDR3 region has the DNA TGTGCCAGCTCACCGACCGGGACAGGGAACACCGGGGAGCTGTTTTTT.

The chain recombines TRBV5-6 with TRBJ1-2, with a possible D match to TRBD1 (5 bases). Trimming pared 3 bases from V and 0 bases from J, leaving 12 bases between. In germline, CDR1 is SGHDT, CDR2 YYEEEE. CDR3 length equals 15 residues. This CDR3 is CASSYGQQSNYGYTF. The CDR3 nucleotides are TGTGCCAGCAGCTATGGACAACAATCTAACTATGGCTACACCTTC. Supplemented by reference TRBV5-6 and TRBJ1-2, the full variable domain reads DAGVTQSPTHLIKTRGQQVTLRCSPKSGHDTVSWYQQALGQGPQFIFQYYEEEERQRGNFPDRFSGHQFPNYSSELNVNALLLGDSALYLCASSYGQQSNYGYTFGSGTRLTVV.

The chain employs TRBV28 and TRBJ2-7; TRBD2 is a possible D gene (6 bases). The CDR3 runs to 16 residues. V shed 1 base and J shed 4 bases, with 17 bases lying between them. Germline values: CDR1 MDHEN, CDR2 SYDVKM. The CDR3 sequence: CASSLLKGGVRYEQYF. Written as DNA, the CDR3 is TGTGCCAGCAGTTTATTGAAGGGAGGTGTCCGGTACGAGCAGTACTTC.

The gene calls are TRBV27 and TRBJ2-7; a possible D gene is TRBD2 (5 bases). The CDR3 runs 13 residues. CDR1 is MNHEY and CDR2 is SMNVEV in the germline V gene (reference sequence). V was cut by 6 bases and J by 3 bases, with 12 bases left in between. The CDR3 spells CASSERLYYEQYF. The CDR3, as DNA: TGTGCCAGCAGCGAGCGACTATACTACGAGCAGTACTTC.

This clone has more than one count but fewer than ten. The CDR3 region has the DNA TGTGCCAGCAGTTTGCAGCTGGGCGCGGGTCTTGGCTACACCTTC. Encoded protein: CASSLQLGAGLGYTF. The chain has TRBV28 and TRBJ1-2; D remains unclear. CDR1 is MDHEN, CDR2 SYDVKM, per germline. The ends were cut back, 3 bases at V and 7 bases at J, with 18 bases in the middle. The CDR3 is 15 amino acids.

The rearrangement joins TRBV6-1 to TRBJ1-5; weak D call: TRBD1 (5 bases). Trimming stripped 4 bases from V and 0 bases from J, with 10 bases between. The length of the CDR3 is 15 residues. The germline V gene has CDR1 MNHNS and CDR2 SASEGT. CDR3 loop: CASSGTRHSNQPQHF. CDR3 nucleotide sequence: TGTGCCAGCAGTGGGACACGCCATAGCAATCAGCCCCAGCATTTT.

The chain links TRBV5-1 to TRBJ2-5; D is perhaps TRBD2 (7 bases). With 4 bases removed from V and 5 bases from J, the gap between germline ends came to 18 bases. CDR1 SGHRS and CDR2 YFSETQ come from the germline V gene. The CDR3 contains 15 residues. The CDR3 nucleotides read TGCGCCAGCAGCGCTCTATCTGGGGGGGGCGAGACCCAGTACTTC. This encodes CASSALSGGGETQYF. Supplemented by reference TRBV5-1 and TRBJ2-5, the full variable domain reads KAGVTQTPRYLIKTRGQQVTLSCSPISGHRSVSWYQQTPGQGLQFLFEYFSETQRNKGNFPGRFSGRQFSNSRSEMNVSTLELGDSALYLCASSALSGGGETQYFGPGTRLLVL.

The V call is TRBV6-4, the J call TRBJ2-1, with D maybe TRBD2 (5 bases). Germline lookup yields CDR1 MRHNA and CDR2 SNTAGT. This CDR3 has 13 residues. V lost 2 bases and J lost 4, with 6 bases in between. The CDR3 here is CASSDGEYNEQFF. CDR3 DNA sequence: TGTGCCAGCAGTGACGGGGAGTACAATGAGCAGTTCTTC.

There are a few counts of this clone. The rearrangement links TRBV2 to TRBJ2-2, with a weak D call TRBD1 (5 bases). Germline values: CDR1 SNHLY, CDR2 FYNNEI. CDR3 length equals 14 residues. The ends were cut back, 6 bases at V and 4 bases at J, with 12 bases in the middle. The CDR3 nucleotides are TGTGCCAGCAGCGTGGGGCCGGGCACCGGGGAGCTGTTTTTT. This translates into CASSVGPGTGELFF.

The chain employs TRBV5-4 and TRBJ2-3, with 7 bases lining up with TRBD1. The V and J ends lost 4 bases and 2 bases, in that order; junction bases with no gene match: 4. Germline CDR1 SGHNT, CDR2 YYREEE (reference sequence). The CDR3 runs to 14 residues. The CDR3 nucleotides read TGTGCCAGCAGCATGGGACAGTACACAGATACGCAGTATTTT. This translates into CASSMGQYTDTQYF.

This clone was detected once. The V call is TRBV5-5, the J call TRBJ2-7, with D uncertain. CDR3 length: 12 amino acids. V lost 0 bases and J lost 7, with 8 bases in between. CDR1 and CDR2 from the germline V gene are SGHKS and YYEKEE (reference sequence). As DNA, the CDR3 is TGTGCCAGCAGCTTGGTACCGGGTGAGCAGTACTTC. This translates into CASSLVPGEQYF.

This clone came up a few times. This chain joins TRBV30 and TRBJ2-2; D unclear. Looked up from germline, CDR1 is GTSNPN and CDR2 is SVGIG (reference sequence). The length of the CDR3 is 14 residues. Trimming left V 1 base short and J 6 bases short, with 12 bases between. This chain's CDR3 is CAWSGGNRAGELFF. The CDR3 DNA sequence: TGTGCCTGGAGTGGAGGAAATAGAGCCGGGGAGCTGTTTTTT.

The chain carries TRBV9 and TRBJ2-7; TRBD1 aligns across 9 bases. Trimming at V came to 0 bases and at J to 2 bases, leaving 3 bases not matched to a gene. The CDR3 contains 15 residues. Germline values: CDR1 SGDLS, CDR2 YYNGEE. The CDR3 sequence is CASSVGWTGAYEQYF. The CDR3 coding sequence is TGTGCCAGCAGCGTAGGATGGACAGGGGCCTACGAGCAGTACTTC.

In its sample, this clone was seen once. The chain recombines TRBV14 with TRBJ1-1; D uncertain. The CDR3 consists of 13 residues. Germline V gene lookup returns CDR1 SGHDN and CDR2 FVKESK. Trimming pared 3 bases from V and 1 base from J, leaving 6 bases between. The CDR3 here is CASSHSKNTEAFF. CDR3 sequence (DNA): TGTGCCAGCAGCCATTCTAAGAACACTGAAGCTTTCTTT. Full variable domain (outside the CDR3, taken from reference TRBV14 and TRBJ1-1): EAGVTQFPSHSVIEKGQTVTLRCDPISGHDNLYWYRRVMGKEIKFLLHFVKESKQDESGMPNNRFLAERTGGTYSTLKVQPAELEDSGVYFCASSHSKNTEAFFGQGTRLTVV.